One sample yielded the 32 T cell receptor beta chains listed below, sequenced in a study of T cell responses to AZD1222 COVID-19 vaccine. Some clones are missing from TCRdb's copy, which holds only in-frame ones; the method was immunoSEQ multiplex PCR. Here the sample spans around 130,000 clones, about 90% being singletons. Sample: peripheral blood, taken 28 days after the second AZD1222 dose. The receptors originated from an adult who received the AZD1222 COVID-19 vaccine.

This clone was seen only once. This sequence joins TRBV2 and TRBJ1-6; 9 bases line up with TRBD1. The germline V gene has CDR1 SNHLY and CDR2 FYNNEI. The CDR3 extends over 14 amino acids. V shed 8 bases and J 7 bases; nucleotides not matched to a gene: 6. CDR3 residues: CASQGTGRNSPLHF. The CDR3 DNA reads TGTGCCAGCCAAGGGACAGGGAGGAATTCACCCCTCCACTTT. Combining the CDR3 with reference TRBV2 and TRBJ1-6 gives the whole variable domain EPEVTQTPSHQVTQMGQEVILRCVPISNHLYFYWYRQILGQKVEFLVSFYNNEISEKSEIFDDQFSVERPDGSNFTLKIRSTKLEDSAMYFCASQGTGRNSPLHFGNGTRLTVT.

The V and J genes are TRBV18 and TRBJ1-2; D is unresolved. Germline V lookup: CDR1 KGHSH, CDR2 LQKENI. The V end was cut by 3 bases, the J end by 0 bases, with 11 bases between. The length of the CDR3 is 15 residues. In DNA form, the CDR3 reads TGTGCCAGCTCACCCGGACGGGTTACTAACTATGGCTACACCTTC. Amino acids: CASSPGRVTNYGYTF.

This rearrangement joins TRBV4-1 to TRBJ1-2; D possibly corresponds to TRBD1 (5 bases). The CDR3 runs 13 residues. CDR1 and CDR2 (germline): MGHRA, YSYEKL. Between the trimmed V and J ends, which lost 4 bases and 2 bases, there was a span of 8 bases. CDR3 in DNA: TGCGCCAGCAGCCTCGAGGGGAACTATGGCTACACCTTC. Its protein product is CASSLEGNYGYTF.

The rearrangement joins TRBV11-2 to TRBJ2-1; tentatively, D is TRBD1 (6 bases). The germline V gene has CDR1 SGHAT and CDR2 FQNNGV. This CDR3 is 15 amino acids long. V was pared by 1 base and J by 2 bases, with 9 bases between. The CDR3 reads CASSLATGPYNEQFF. Here the CDR3 DNA reads TGTGCCAGCAGCTTAGCGACAGGTCCCTACAATGAGCAGTTCTTC.

A word on this clone: Other DNA sequences within the sample encode an identical CDR3. J is TRBJ2-7 and V is TRBV2; the match to TRBD1 covers 9 bases. CDR1 and CDR2 from the germline V gene are SNHLY and FYNNEI. The length of the CDR3 is 13 residues. With 6 bases clipped from V and 2 bases from J, the junction kept 2 bases outside the gene matches. CDR3 amino acids: CASRGQGPYEQYF. The CDR3 bases are TGTGCCAGCAGGGGACAGGGCCCCTACGAGCAGTACTTC.

The chain couples TRBV5-1 to TRBJ1-1, with D possibly being TRBD1 (6 bases). V was cut by 1 base and J by 8 bases, with 12 bases left in between. The germline V gene encodes CDR1 SGHRS and CDR2 YFSETQ. This CDR3 is 13 amino acids long. The CDR3 DNA reads as TGCGCCAGCAGCTTGCACGACAGGACCGAAGCTTTCTTT. As protein: CASSLHDRTEAFF.

V usage is TRBV11-3 and J usage is TRBJ2-3; D might be TRBD2 (7 bases). Per the germline V gene, CDR1 is SGHNT and CDR2 is YENEEA. The CDR3 loop spans 18 amino acids. The germline V and J ends were trimmed by 3 bases and 0 bases, with 19 bases remaining between them. The CDR3 region is CASSLARWGRGSTDTQYF. In nucleotides, the CDR3 is TGTGCCAGCAGCTTGGCCCGTTGGGGGCGGGGGAGCACAGATACGCAGTATTTT.

The chain has TRBV18 and TRBJ2-1; D may be TRBD2 (6 bases). Trimming removed 0 bases at V and 8 bases at J, with 14 bases between. The CDR3 is made up of 15 amino acids. From germline, CDR1 is KGHSH and CDR2 LQKENI. For the CDR3, the DNA is TGTGCCAGCTCACCACCCGCCGGGAGAGTCTATGAGCAGTTCTTC. This encodes CASSPPAGRVYEQFF. The entire variable domain, with the rest obtained from reference TRBV18 and TRBJ2-1, is as follows: NAGVMQNPRHLVRRRGQEARLRCSPMKGHSHVYWYRQLPEEGLKFMVYLQKENIIDESGMPKERFSAEFPKEGPSILRIQQVVRGDSAAYFCASSPPAGRVYEQFFGPGTRLTVL.

The gene calls are TRBV19 and TRBJ1-1, with D possibly matching TRBD1 (6 bases). The CDR3 loop spans 15 amino acids. Germline CDR1 LNHDA, CDR2 SQIVND (reference sequence). Trimming stripped 4 bases from V and 1 base from J, with 13 bases between. CDR3 in DNA: TGTGCCAGTAGTACCACAGGGTCGGAGAACACTGAAGCTTTCTTT. This gives the protein CASSTTGSENTEAFF. Full variable domain (outside the CDR3, taken from reference TRBV19 and TRBJ1-1): DGGITQSPKYLFRKEGQNVTLSCEQNLNHDAMYWYRQDPGQGLRLIYYSQIVNDFQKGDIAEGYSVSREKKESFPLTVTSAQKNPTAFYLCASSTTGSENTEAFFGQGTRLTVV.

This sequence joins TRBV19 and TRBJ1-4; 9 nucleotides align to TRBD1. CDR3 length equals 15 residues. The V gene's germline CDR1 is LNHDA and CDR2 SQIVND (reference sequence). Trimming removed 5 bases from V and 6 bases from J; junction bases left unmatched: 7. The DNA for the CDR3 is TGTGCCAGTAGTGTCCCGGGACAGGGTGATGAAAAACTGTTTTTT. Protein sequence: CASSVPGQGDEKLFF. Supplemented by reference TRBV19 and TRBJ1-4, the full variable domain reads DGGITQSPKYLFRKEGQNVTLSCEQNLNHDAMYWYRQDPGQGLRLIYYSQIVNDFQKGDIAEGYSVSREKKESFPLTVTSAQKNPTAFYLCASSVPGQGDEKLFFGSGTQLSVL.

This clone came up a few times. This chain links TRBV11-3 with TRBJ2-1; D unresolved. Trimming shortened V by 2 bases and J by 1 base, and 9 bases separated the two germline ends. CDR3 length: 15 residues. The germline gives CDR1 SGHNT, CDR2 YENEEA. In DNA form, the CDR3 reads TGTGCCAGCAGCTTAAGGTCTCGATCCTACAATGAGCAGTTCTTC. Encoded protein: CASSLRSRSYNEQFF. Full variable domain (remainder filled in from reference TRBV11-3 and TRBJ2-1): EAGVVQSPRYKIIEKKQPVAFWCNPISGHNTLYWYLQNLGQGPELLIRYENEEAVDDSQLPKDRFSAERLKGVDSTLKIQPAELGDSAVYLCASSLRSRSYNEQFFGPGTRLTVL.

This clone was seen once. The genes are TRBV3-1 (or the pseudogene TRBV3-2) and TRBJ1-5; 8 positions agree with TRBD1. Germline V gene sequence: CDR1 LGHDT, CDR2 YNNKEL (reference sequence). The V and J ends lost 4 bases and 6 bases, in that order; junction bases with no gene match: 5. The CDR3 is made up of 14 amino acids. CDR3 residues: CASSPRQGFQPQHF. CDR3 coding DNA: TGTGCCAGCAGCCCCAGACAGGGGTTTCAGCCCCAGCATTTT.

The chain recombines TRBV4-3 with TRBJ2-2; 9 bases agree with TRBD2. The CDR3 extends over 16 amino acids. Trimming took 0 bases from V and 7 from J; bases not matched to a gene: 6. CDR1 and CDR2 (germline): LGHNA, YSLEER. The CDR3 DNA reads TGCGCCAGCAGCCAAGATTCGGGACTAGCTGTCGGGGAGCTGTTTTTT. Translated, it gives CASSQDSGLAVGELFF.

The chain combines TRBV2 with TRBJ2-6; 9 nucleotides match TRBD1. Per germline, CDR1 SNHLY and CDR2 FYNNEI. The CDR3 contains 16 residues. The J segment lost 2 bases and the V segment lost 7 bases, leaving 6 bases of the junction unmatched. The CDR3 sequence is CASIGTGGAGANVLTF. DNA for the CDR3: TGTGCCAGCATTGGAACAGGGGGCGCTGGGGCCAACGTCCTGACTTTC.

The chain joins TRBV6-6 to TRBJ2-3; TRBD2 agrees at 10 bases. Germline V lookup: CDR1 MNHNY, CDR2 SVGAGI (reference sequence). V trimming: 6 bases; J trimming: 0 bases; junction bases outside the gene matches: 18. This CDR3 contains 20 residues. CDR3 sequence (DNA): TGTGCCAGCAGGCGATTGCCGGGGGAACTAGCGGGGAGTAGCACAGATACGCAGTATTTT. It encodes CASRRLPGELAGSSTDTQYF.

This clone was recorded once. This rearrangement joins TRBV7-8 to TRBJ2-4; D remains unclear. There are 15 residues in the CDR3. V was trimmed by 5 bases and J by 0 bases, leaving 11 bases between them. Germline-derived CDR1 and CDR2 are SGHVS and FQNEAQ. The DNA for the CDR3 is TGTGCCAGCAGCGGGGATAGGCAAGCCAAAAACATTCAGTACTTC. Translated, it gives CASSGDRQAKNIQYF.

The chain has TRBV29-1 and TRBJ1-2; 9 bases align to TRBD1. Losses at the gene ends were 5 bases for V and 4 bases for J; bases not matched to a gene: 5. CDR3 size: 13 residues. Per the germline V gene, CDR1 is SQVTM and CDR2 is ANQGSEA. The CDR3, as DNA: TGCAGCGTTAGGACAGGGGAAATCTATGGCTACACCTTC. It encodes CSVRTGEIYGYTF.

V usage is TRBV6-6 and J usage is TRBJ2-2; TRBD1 matches 7 bases. The V gene's germline CDR1 is MNHNY and CDR2 SVGAGI (reference sequence). V gave up 5 bases and J gave up 0 bases; unmatched junction bases: 15. The CDR3 is made up of 19 amino acids. CDR3 amino acids: CASSPARTGPFANTGELFF. CDR3 in DNA: TGTGCCAGCAGTCCAGCCCGGACAGGCCCGTTCGCGAACACCGGGGAGCTGTTTTTT.

The chain couples TRBV27 to TRBJ2-5; 12 bases are shared with TRBD2. This CDR3 has 15 residues. Germline V gives CDR1 MNHEY, CDR2 SMNVEV (reference sequence). The trim removed 3 bases at V and 5 bases at J, leaving 4 bases unmatched. CDR3 in amino acids: CASSFLAGGQETQYF. The CDR3 DNA sequence: TGTGCCAGCAGTTTTCTAGCGGGGGGGCAGGAGACCCAGTACTTC.

This chain connects TRBV6-2 or TRBV6-3 to TRBJ2-2; D is unclear. Trimming took 2 bases from V and 5 from J, leaving 9 bases between them. Germline V gives CDR1 MNHEY, CDR2 SVGEGT. The CDR3 covers 14 residues. CDR3 residues: CASSYQHQTGELFF. In DNA, the CDR3 is TGTGCCAGCAGTTACCAACATCAAACCGGGGAGCTGTTTTTT.

The J gene is TRBJ1-4, the V gene TRBV18; D unresolved. Per germline, CDR1 KGHSH and CDR2 LQKENI. The CDR3 is 15 residues long. V was shortened by 0 bases and J by 6 bases, with 11 bases between the two germline ends. CDR3 coding DNA: TGTGCCAGCTCACCACCAGGGTCATTGGATGAAAAACTGTTTTTT. This gives the protein CASSPPGSLDEKLFF.

The V call is TRBV19, the J call TRBJ1-6; D may be TRBD1 (5 bases). Deletions cut 3 bases from V and 7 bases from J, with 10 bases between. The CDR3 loop spans 14 amino acids. Germline lookup yields CDR1 LNHDA and CDR2 SQIVND (reference sequence). CDR3 bases: TGTGCCAGTAGTATCCAGGGATTCAATTCACCCCTCCACTTT. Residues: CASSIQGFNSPLHF.

This clone was observed a single time. This chain connects TRBV2 to TRBJ2-5; 8 bases map to TRBD2. CDR1 and CDR2 (germline): SNHLY, FYNNEI. With V trimmed by 4 bases and J by 5 bases, 15 bases remained unmatched. This CDR3 has 17 amino acids. DNA for the CDR3: TGTGCCAGCAGTGTACGGCGGGGGGCACGAGGTGGGGAGACCCAGTACTTC. It yields the protein CASSVRRGARGGETQYF.

V is TRBV28 and J is TRBJ2-1, with TRBD2 matching 13 bases. V was pared by 6 bases and J by 0 bases, with 11 bases of the junction left unmatched. This CDR3 has 19 amino acids. Germline V lookup: CDR1 MDHEN, CDR2 SYDVKM. The CDR3 DNA is TGTGCCAGCAGACCCTACGGGACTAGCGGGACTAGCTCCTACAATGAGCAGTTCTTC. It codes for CASRPYGTSGTSSYNEQFF.

V usage is TRBV5-6 and J usage is TRBJ2-1; 13 positions match TRBD2. This CDR3 comprises 18 residues. CDR1 SGHDT and CDR2 YYEEEE come from the germline V gene. J lost 0 bases, V lost 6 bases, and 9 bases had no gene match. Here the CDR3 reads CASTRRTSGRISYNEQFF. CDR3 in DNA: TGTGCCAGCACCCGACGGACTAGCGGGAGAATCTCCTACAATGAGCAGTTCTTC. The full variable domain, its missing parts supplied by reference TRBV5-6 and TRBJ2-1, is DAGVTQSPTHLIKTRGQQVTLRCSPKSGHDTVSWYQQALGQGPQFIFQYYEEEERQRGNFPDRFSGHQFPNYSSELNVNALLLGDSALYLCASTRRTSGRISYNEQFFGPGTRLTVL.

The chain couples TRBV11-2 to TRBJ2-1; TRBD2 agrees at 8 bases. V was pared by 4 bases and J by 7 bases, with 9 bases of the junction left unmatched. This CDR3 has 15 amino acids. The germline V gene has CDR1 SGHAT and CDR2 FQNNGV. Written as DNA, the CDR3 is TGTGCCAGCAGCTATACTTCGGGGGGGCCGAATGAGCAGTTCTTC. Protein: CASSYTSGGPNEQFF.

This sequence joins TRBV2 and TRBJ1-2, with no clear D. The CDR3 loop spans 15 amino acids. Germline CDR1 SNHLY, CDR2 FYNNEI. The ends were cut back, 9 bases at V and 4 bases at J, with 21 bases in the middle. The CDR3 region has the DNA TGTGCCAGTGGCCGGACTCAGGCTAGGTCCTATGGCTACACCTTC. It specifies CASGRTQARSYGYTF.

This clone was observed a few times. This chain connects TRBV7-9 to TRBJ1-1; possible D gene TRBD1, 5 bases. Trimming shortened V by 7 bases and J by 7 bases, and 19 bases separated the two germline ends. The CDR3 is 14 amino acids. The germline V gene has CDR1 SEHNR and CDR2 FQNEAQ (reference sequence). Here the CDR3 reads CASITQGGVDEAFF. CDR3 DNA sequence: TGTGCCAGCATCACCCAGGGTGGTGTTGATGAAGCTTTCTTT.

This chain uses TRBV9 with TRBJ2-3; 14 positions match TRBD2. Per germline, CDR1 SGDLS and CDR2 YYNGEE. The CDR3 contains 15 residues. V shed 2 bases, J shed 5 bases, and the junction held 1 base outside the gene matches. CDR3 DNA: TGTGCCAGCAGCGTGGGGACTAGCGGGGGAGATACGCAGTATTTT. It yields the protein CASSVGTSGGDTQYF.

The chain recombines TRBV5-6 with TRBJ1-3; D unresolved. The CDR3 spans 15 residues. Germline V gene sequence: CDR1 SGHDT, CDR2 YYEEEE. The germline V and J ends were trimmed by 4 bases and 0 bases, with 11 bases remaining between them. As DNA, the CDR3 is TGTGCCAGCAGCCAAACGGGGTACTCTGGAAACACCATATATTTT. It encodes CASSQTGYSGNTIYF.

The chain carries TRBV4-2 and TRBJ1-4, with TRBD1 matching 9 bases. Germline lookup yields CDR1 LGHNA and CDR2 YNFKEQ. The V and J ends lost 3 bases and 6 bases, in that order; junction bases with no gene match: 8. CDR3 size: 16 residues. CDR3 sequence reads: CASSQATTGGDEKLFF. The CDR3 nucleotides read TGTGCCAGCAGCCAGGCAACTACAGGGGGCGATGAAAAACTGTTTTTT.

This clone has a handful of counts. The chain combines TRBV5-1 with TRBJ2-1; D gene ambiguous. CDR3 size: 12 residues. Germline V lookup: CDR1 SGHRS, CDR2 YFSETQ. With 0 bases removed from V and 9 bases from J, the gap between germline ends came to 7 bases. For the CDR3, the DNA is TGCGCCAGCAGCTTGGATTGGGGTGAGCAGTTCTTC. This translates into CASSLDWGEQFF.